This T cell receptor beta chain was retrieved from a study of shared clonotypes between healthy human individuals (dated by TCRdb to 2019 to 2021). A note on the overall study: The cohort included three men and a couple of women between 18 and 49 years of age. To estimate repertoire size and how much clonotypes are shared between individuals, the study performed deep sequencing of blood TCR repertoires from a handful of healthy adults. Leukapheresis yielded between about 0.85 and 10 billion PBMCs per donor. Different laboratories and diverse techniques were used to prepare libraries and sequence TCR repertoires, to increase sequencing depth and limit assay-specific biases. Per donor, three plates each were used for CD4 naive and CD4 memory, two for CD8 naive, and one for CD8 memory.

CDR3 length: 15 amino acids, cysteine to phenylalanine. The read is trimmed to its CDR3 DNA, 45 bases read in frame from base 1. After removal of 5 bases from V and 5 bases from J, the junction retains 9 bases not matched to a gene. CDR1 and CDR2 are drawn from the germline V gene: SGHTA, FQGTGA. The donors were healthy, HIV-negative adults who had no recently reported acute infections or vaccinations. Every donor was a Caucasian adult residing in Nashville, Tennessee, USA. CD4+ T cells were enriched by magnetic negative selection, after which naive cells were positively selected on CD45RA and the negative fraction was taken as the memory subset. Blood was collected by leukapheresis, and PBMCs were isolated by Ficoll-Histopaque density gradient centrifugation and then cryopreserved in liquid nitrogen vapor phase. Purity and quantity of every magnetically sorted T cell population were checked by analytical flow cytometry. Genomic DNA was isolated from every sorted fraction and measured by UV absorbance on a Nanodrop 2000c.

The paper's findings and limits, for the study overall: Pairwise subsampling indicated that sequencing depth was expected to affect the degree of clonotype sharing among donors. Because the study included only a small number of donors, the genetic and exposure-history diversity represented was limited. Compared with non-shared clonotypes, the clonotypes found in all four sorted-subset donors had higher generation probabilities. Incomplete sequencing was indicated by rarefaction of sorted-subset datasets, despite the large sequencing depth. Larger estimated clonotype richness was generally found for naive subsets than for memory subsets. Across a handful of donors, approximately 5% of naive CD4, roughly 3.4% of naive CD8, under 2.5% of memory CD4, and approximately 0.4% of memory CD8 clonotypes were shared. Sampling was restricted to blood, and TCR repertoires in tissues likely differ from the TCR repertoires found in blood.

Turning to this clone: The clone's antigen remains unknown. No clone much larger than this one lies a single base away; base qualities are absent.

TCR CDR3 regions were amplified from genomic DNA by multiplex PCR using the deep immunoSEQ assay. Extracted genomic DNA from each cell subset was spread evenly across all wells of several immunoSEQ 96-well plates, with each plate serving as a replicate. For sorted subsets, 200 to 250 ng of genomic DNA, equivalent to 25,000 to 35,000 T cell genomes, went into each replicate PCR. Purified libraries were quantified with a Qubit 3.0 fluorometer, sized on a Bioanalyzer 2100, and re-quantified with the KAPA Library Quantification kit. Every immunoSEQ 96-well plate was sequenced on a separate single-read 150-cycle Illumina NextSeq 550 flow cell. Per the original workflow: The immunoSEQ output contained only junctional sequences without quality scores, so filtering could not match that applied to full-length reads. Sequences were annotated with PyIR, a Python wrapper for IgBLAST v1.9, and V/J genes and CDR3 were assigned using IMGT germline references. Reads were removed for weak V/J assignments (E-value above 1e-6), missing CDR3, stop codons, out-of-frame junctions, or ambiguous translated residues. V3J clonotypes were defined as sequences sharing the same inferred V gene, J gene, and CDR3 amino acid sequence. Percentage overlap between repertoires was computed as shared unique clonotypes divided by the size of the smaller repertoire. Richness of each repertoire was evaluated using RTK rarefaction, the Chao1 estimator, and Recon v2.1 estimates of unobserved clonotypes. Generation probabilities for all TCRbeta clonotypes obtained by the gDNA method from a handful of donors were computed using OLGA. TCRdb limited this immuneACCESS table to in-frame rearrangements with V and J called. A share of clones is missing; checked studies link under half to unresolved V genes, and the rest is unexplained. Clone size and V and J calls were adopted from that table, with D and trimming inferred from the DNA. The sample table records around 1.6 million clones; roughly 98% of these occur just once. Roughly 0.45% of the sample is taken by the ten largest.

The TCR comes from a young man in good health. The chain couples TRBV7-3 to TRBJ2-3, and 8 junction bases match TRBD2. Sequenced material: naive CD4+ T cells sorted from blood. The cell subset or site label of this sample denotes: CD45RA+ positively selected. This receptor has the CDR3 CASSEQGLGGDTQYF. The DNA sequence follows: TGTGCCAGCAGCGAACAGGGACTAGGGGGAGATACGCAGTATTTT. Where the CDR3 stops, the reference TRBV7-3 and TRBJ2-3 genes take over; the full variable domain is GAGVSQTPSNKVTEKGKYVELRCDPISGHTALYWYRQSLGQGPEFLIYFQGTGAADDSGLPNDRFFAVRPEGSVSTLKIQRTERGDSAVYLCASSEQGLGGDTQYFGPGTRLTVL.